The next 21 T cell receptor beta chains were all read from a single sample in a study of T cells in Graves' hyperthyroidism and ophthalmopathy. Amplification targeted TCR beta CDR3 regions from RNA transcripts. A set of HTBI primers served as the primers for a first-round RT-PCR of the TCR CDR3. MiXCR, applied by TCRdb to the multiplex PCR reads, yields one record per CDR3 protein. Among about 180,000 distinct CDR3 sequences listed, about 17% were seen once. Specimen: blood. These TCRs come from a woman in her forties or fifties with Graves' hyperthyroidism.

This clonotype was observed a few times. The DNA for the CDR3 is TGTGCCAGCAGCGGGGGTGAGGGGCTCGAAAACATTCAGTACTTC. Translated: CASSGGEGLENIQYF. V usage is TRBV5-8 and J usage is TRBJ2-4, with D possibly called TRBD1 or TRBD2 (5 bases each). The germline V and J ends were trimmed by 4 bases and 5 bases, with 16 bases remaining between them. Germline V gene lookup returns CDR1 SGHTS and CDR2 YDEGEE. The CDR3 runs 15 residues.

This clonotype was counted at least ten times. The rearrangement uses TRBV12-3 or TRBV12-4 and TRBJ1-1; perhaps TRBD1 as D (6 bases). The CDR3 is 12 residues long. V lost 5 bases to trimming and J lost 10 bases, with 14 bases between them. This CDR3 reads CASSTGREGAFF. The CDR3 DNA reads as TGTGCCAGCAGTACAGGGCGGGAGGGAGCTTTCTTT.

This chain's CDR3 is CASSDWRGNTEAFF. CDR3 bases: TGTGCCAGCAGTGACTGGCGGGGGAACACTGAAGCTTTCTTT. The V and J genes are TRBV2 and TRBJ1-1; D not resolved. V was pared by 3 bases and J by 1 base, with 9 bases between. The CDR3 has 14 amino acids. Germline CDR1 and CDR2: SNHLY and FYNNEI. The variable domain in full, with the rest retrieved from reference TRBV2 and TRBJ1-1, is EPEVTQTPSHQVTQMGQEVILRCVPISNHLYFYWYRQILGQKVEFLVSFYNNEISEKSEIFDDQFSVERPDGSNFTLKIRSTKLEDSAMYFCASSDWRGNTEAFFGQGTRLTVV.

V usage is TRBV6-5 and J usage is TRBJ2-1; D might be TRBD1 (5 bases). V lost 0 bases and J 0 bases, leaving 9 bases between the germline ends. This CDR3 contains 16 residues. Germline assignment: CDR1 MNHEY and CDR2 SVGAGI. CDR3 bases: TGTGCCAGCAGTTACTCCAGGGTGAGCTCCTACAATGAGCAGTTCTTC. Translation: CASSYSRVSSYNEQFF.

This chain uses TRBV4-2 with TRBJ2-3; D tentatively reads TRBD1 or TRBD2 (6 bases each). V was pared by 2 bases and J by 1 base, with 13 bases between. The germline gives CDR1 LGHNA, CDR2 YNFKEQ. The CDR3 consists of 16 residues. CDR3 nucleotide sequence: TGTGCCAGCAGCCAAAGGGGGGATTTCCGCACAGATACGCAGTATTTT. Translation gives CASSQRGDFRTDTQYF.

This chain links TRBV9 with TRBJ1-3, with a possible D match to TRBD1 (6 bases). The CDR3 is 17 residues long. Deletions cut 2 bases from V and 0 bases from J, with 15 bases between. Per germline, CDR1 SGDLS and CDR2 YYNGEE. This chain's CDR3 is CASSVPRGGGSGNTIYF. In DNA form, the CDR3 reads TGTGCCAGCAGCGTCCCCAGGGGCGGGGGCTCTGGAAACACCATATATTTT.

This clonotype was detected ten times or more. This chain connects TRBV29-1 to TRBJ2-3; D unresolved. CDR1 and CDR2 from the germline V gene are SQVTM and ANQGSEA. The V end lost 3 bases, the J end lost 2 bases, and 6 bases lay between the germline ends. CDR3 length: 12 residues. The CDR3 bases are TGCAGCGTTGAGATGAACACAGATACGCAGTATTTT. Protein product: CSVEMNTDTQYF.

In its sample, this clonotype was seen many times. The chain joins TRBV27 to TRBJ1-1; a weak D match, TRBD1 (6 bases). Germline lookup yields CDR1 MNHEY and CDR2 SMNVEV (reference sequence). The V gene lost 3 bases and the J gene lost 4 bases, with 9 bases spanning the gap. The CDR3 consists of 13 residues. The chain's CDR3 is CASSFGQSTEAFF. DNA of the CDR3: TGTGCCAGCAGTTTCGGACAGTCCACTGAAGCTTTCTTT.

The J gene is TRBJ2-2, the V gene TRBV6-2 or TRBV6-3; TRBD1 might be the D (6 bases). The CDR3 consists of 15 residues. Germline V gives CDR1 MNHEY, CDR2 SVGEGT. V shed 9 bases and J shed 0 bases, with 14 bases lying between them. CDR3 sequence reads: CARSWGTSNTGELFF. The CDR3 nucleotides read TGTGCCAGAAGCTGGGGGACATCGAACACCGGGGAGCTGTTTTTT.

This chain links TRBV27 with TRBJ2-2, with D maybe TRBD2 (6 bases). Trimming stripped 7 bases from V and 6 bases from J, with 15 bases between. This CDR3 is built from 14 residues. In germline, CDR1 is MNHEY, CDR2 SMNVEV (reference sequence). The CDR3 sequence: CASNRGISSGELFF. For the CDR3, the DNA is TGTGCCAGCAATCGGGGGATAAGTTCCGGGGAGCTGTTTTTT.

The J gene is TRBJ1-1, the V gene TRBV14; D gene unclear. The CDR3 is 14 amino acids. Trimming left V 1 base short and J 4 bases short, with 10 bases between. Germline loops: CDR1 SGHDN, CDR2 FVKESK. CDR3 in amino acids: CASSQVEVGTEAFF. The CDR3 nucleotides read TGTGCCAGCAGCCAAGTAGAGGTGGGCACTGAAGCTTTCTTT.

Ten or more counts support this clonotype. The CDR3 protein is CASSREGGEQYF. In nucleotides, the CDR3 is TGTGCCAGCAGCCGAGAGGGTGGAGAGCAGTACTTC. The chain recombines TRBV7-9 with TRBJ2-7, with D possibly TRBD2 on 5 matching bases. Germline lookup yields CDR1 SEHNR and CDR2 FQNEAQ (reference sequence). Trimming shortened V by 5 bases and J by 7 bases, and 12 bases separated the two germline ends. The CDR3 has 12 residues.

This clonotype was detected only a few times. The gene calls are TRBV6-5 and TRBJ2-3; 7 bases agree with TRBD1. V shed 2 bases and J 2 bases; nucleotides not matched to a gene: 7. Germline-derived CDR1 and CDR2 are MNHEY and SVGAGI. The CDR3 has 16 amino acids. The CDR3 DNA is TGTGCCAGCAGTTACCGAAGGGGACAGATCACAGATACGCAGTATTTT. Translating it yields CASSYRRGQITDTQYF.

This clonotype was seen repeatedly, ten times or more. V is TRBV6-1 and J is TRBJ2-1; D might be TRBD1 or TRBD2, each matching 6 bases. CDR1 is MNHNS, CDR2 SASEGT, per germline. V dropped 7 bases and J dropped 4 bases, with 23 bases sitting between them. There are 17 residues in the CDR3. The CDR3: CASTTGGFGQPYNEQFF. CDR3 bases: TGTGCCAGCACAACCGGGGGATTCGGACAGCCTTACAATGAGCAGTTCTTC.

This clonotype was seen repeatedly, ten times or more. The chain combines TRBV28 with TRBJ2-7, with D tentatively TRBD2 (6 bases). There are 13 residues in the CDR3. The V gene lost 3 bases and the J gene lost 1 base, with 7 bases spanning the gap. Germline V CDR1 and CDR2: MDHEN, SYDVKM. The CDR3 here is CASSFRGSYEQYF. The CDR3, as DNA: TGTGCCAGCAGTTTTCGGGGGTCCTACGAGCAGTACTTC.

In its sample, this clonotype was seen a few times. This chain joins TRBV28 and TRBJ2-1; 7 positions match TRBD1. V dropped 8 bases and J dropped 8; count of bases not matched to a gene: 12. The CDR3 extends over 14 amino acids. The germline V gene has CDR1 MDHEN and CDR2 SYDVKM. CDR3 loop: CASLGQPTGYEQFF. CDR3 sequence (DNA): TGTGCCAGCCTGGGACAGCCTACCGGCTATGAGCAGTTCTTC.

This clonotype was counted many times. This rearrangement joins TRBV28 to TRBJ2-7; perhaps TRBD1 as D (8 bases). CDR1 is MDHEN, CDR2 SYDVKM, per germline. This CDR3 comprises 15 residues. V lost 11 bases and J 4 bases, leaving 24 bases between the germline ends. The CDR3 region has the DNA TGTGCCGCAGGGGGCGCGGGGGTTCCGGCTTACGAGCAGTACTTC. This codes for CAAGGAGVPAYEQYF.

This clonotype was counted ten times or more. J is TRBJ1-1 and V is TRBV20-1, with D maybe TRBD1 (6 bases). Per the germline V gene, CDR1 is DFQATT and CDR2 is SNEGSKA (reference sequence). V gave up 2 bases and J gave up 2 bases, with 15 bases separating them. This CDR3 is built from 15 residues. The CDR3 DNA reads TGCAGTGCTAGAACGGGGGGGGCCGTCAACACTGAAGCTTTCTTT. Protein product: CSARTGGAVNTEAFF.

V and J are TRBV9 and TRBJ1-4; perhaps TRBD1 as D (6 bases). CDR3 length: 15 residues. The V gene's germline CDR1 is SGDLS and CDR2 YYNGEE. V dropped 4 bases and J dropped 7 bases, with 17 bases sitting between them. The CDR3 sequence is CASSRGGTSGEKLFF. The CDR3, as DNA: TGTGCCAGCAGCCGAGGAGGGACATCGGGTGAAAAACTGTTTTTT.

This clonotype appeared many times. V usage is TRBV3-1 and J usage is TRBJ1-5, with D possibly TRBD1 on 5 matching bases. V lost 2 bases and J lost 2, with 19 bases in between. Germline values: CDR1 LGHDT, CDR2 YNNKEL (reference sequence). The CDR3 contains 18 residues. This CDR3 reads CASSQSGAGLFGNQPQHF. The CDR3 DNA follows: TGTGCCAGCAGCCAAAGTGGAGCAGGGTTGTTTGGCAATCAGCCCCAGCATTTT.

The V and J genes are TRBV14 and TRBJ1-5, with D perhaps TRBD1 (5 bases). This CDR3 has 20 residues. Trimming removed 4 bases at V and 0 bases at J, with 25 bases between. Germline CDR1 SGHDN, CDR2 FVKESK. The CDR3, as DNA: TGTGCCAGCAGCCGACGCTCTGCCAGGGAAACATGTTATAGCAATCAGCCCCAGCATTTT. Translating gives CASSRRSARETCYSNQPQHF.